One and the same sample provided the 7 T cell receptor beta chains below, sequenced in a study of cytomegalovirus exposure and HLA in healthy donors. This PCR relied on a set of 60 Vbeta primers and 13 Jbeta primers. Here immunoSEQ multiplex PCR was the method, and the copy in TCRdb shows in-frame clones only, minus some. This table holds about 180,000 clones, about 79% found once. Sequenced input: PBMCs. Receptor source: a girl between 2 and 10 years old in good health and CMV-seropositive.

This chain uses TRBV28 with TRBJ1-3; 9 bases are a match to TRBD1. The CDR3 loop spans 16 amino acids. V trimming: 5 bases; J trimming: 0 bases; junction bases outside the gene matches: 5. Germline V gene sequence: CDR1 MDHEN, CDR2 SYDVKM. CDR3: CASSTRGQGSGNTIYF. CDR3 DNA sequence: TGTGCCAGCAGTACTCGGGGACAGGGCTCTGGAAACACCATATATTTT.

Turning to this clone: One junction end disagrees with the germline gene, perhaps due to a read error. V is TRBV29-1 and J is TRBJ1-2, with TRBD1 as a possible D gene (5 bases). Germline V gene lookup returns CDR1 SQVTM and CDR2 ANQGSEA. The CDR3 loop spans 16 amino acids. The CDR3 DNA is TGCAGCGTAGCCCGGGAGGACCGGGTTCGGGACTATGGCTACCCCTTC. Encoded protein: CSVAREDRVRDYGYPF. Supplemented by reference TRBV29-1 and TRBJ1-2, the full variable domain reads SAVISQKPSRDICQRGTSLTIQCQVDSQVTMMFWYRQQPGQSLTLIATANQGSEATYESGFVIDKFPISRPNLTFSTLTVSNMSPEDSSIYLCSVAREDRVRDYGYPFGSGTRLTVV.

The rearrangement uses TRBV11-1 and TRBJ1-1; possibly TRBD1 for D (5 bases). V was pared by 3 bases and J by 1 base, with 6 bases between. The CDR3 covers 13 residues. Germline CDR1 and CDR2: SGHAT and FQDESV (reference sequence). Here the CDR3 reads CASSLGGNTEAFF. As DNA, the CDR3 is TGTGCCAGCAGCTTGGGGGGGAACACTGAAGCTTTCTTT.

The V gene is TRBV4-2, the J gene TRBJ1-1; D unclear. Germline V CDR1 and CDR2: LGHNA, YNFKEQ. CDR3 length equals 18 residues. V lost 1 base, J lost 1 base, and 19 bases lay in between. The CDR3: CASSQGSQRAAGNTEAFF. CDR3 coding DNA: TGTGCCAGCAGCCAAGGAAGCCAGAGAGCTGCAGGGAACACTGAAGCTTTCTTT.

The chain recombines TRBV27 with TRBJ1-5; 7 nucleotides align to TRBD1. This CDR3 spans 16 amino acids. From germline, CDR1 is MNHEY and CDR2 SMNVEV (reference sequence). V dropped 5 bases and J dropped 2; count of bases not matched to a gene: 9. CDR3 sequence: CASSAADRVGNQPQHF. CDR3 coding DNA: TGTGCCAGCAGTGCCGCCGACAGGGTCGGCAATCAGCCCCAGCATTTT.

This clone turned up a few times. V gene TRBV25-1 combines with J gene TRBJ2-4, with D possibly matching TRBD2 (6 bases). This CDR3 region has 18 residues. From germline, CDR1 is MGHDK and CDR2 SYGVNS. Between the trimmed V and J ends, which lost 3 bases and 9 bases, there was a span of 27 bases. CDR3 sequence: CASSEGMGIADVGGIQYF. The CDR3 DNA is TGTGCCAGCAGTGAGGGAATGGGAATAGCGGACGTCGGGGGCATTCAGTACTTC.

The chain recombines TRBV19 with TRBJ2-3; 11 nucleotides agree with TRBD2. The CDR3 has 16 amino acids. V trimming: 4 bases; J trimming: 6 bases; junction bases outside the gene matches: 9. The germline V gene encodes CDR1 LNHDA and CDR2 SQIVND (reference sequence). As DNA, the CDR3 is TGTGCCAGTAGTACCGAAACTAGCGGGAGAGGGGATACGCAGTATTTT. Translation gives CASSTETSGRGDTQYF.